The 5 T cell receptor beta chains listed next were all sequenced from one sample in a study of healthy donors' naive CD4 and CD8 T cells. Each TCR library used 400 to 600 ng of total RNA and a linear amplification protocol. TCRdb redid the calling of the reads with MiXCR, one entry per CDR3 protein. The repertoire consists of about 180,000 distinct CDR3 sequences, with around 74% occurring once and the leading ten covering 2% to 2.5%. The sample was naive CD4+ and CD8+ T cells sorted from blood, pooled from several donors. These receptors came from a pool of human donors in good health; the sample pools cells from several healthy donors.

This chain uses TRBV20-1 with TRBJ1-2; D gene ambiguous. CDR1 is DFQATT and CDR2 is SNEGSKA in the germline V gene (reference sequence). This CDR3 is 10 amino acids long. The ends were cut back, 3 bases at V and 5 bases at J, with 4 bases in the middle. The CDR3 coding sequence is TGCAGTGCTAGTCAATATGGCTACACCTTC. Translating gives CSASQYGYTF.

The V call is TRBV19, the J call TRBJ1-6; tentatively, D is TRBD1 (5 bases). V lost 6 bases and J lost 7, with 13 bases in between. The V gene's germline CDR1 is LNHDA and CDR2 SQIVND (reference sequence). CDR3 size: 14 residues. The CDR3 loop reads CASRTGTSNSPLHF. Here the CDR3 DNA reads TGTGCCAGTAGAACCGGGACCTCGAATTCACCCCTCCACTTT.

The chain has TRBV6-6 and TRBJ2-7; the D gene is possibly TRBD2 (6 bases). This CDR3 spans 12 amino acids. Trimming cost V 5 bases and J 3 bases, with 8 bases left between them. CDR1 is MNHNY, CDR2 SVGAGI, per germline (reference sequence). CDR3: CASSASDYEQYF. In DNA form, the CDR3 reads TGTGCCAGCAGTGCTAGCGACTACGAGCAGTACTTC.

J is TRBJ2-3 and V is TRBV20-1; D uncertain. Trimming shortened V by 0 bases and J by 2 bases, and 12 bases separated the two germline ends. The length of the CDR3 is 15 residues. Per germline, CDR1 DFQATT and CDR2 SNEGSKA (reference sequence). CDR3 residues: CSARDLGWDTDTQYF. CDR3 DNA: TGCAGTGCTAGAGATCTTGGGTGGGACACAGATACGCAGTATTTT.

V usage is TRBV11-2 and J usage is TRBJ2-1; D call uncertain. This CDR3 region has 15 residues. Germline loops: CDR1 SGHAT, CDR2 FQNNGV. The V and J ends lost 5 bases and 9 bases respectively, with 20 bases between them. The CDR3 bases are TGTGCCAGCAGCCCAGCCCCGCCGGCCGTAGGTGAGCAGTTCTTC. Its protein product is CASSPAPPAVGEQFF.